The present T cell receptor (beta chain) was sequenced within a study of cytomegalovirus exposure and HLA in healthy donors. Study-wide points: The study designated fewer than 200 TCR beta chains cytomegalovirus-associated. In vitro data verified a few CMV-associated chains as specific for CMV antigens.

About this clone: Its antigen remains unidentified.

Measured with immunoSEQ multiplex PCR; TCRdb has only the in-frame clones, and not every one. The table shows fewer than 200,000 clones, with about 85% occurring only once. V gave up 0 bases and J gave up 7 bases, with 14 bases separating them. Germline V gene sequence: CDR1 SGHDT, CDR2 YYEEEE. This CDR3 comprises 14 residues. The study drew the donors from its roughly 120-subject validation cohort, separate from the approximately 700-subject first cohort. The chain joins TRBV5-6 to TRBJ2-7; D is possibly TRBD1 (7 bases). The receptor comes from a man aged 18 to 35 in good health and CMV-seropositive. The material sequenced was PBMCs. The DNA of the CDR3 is TGTGCCAGCAGCTTGGCCACAGGGGCGGGGGAGCAGTACTTC. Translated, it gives CASSLATGAGEQYF.